The 7 T cell receptor beta chains below were found in one sample sequenced in a study of graft-versus-host responses after intestinal transplantation. The data were produced by immunoSEQ multiplex PCR, yet TCRdb's version contains in-frame clones alone and is incomplete. The sample carries around 84,000 clones, around 86% recorded once. The antigens of these receptors remain unknown. Sequenced here: unstimulated CD8+ T cells sorted from spleen or lymph node cells, sampled before intestinal transplant. These receptors were collected from a human donor who received an intestinal transplant.

The rearrangement uses TRBV11-2 and TRBJ1-4; 9 bases align to TRBD1. V gave up 1 base and J gave up 4 bases; unmatched junction bases: 1. This CDR3 has 15 residues. Germline CDR1 is SGHAT and CDR2 is FQNNGV. As DNA, the CDR3 is TGTGCCAGCAGCTTAGGGACAGGGGTTAATGAAAAACTGTTTTTT. It encodes CASSLGTGVNEKLFF.

V gene TRBV28 combines with J gene TRBJ2-6, with 7 positions matching TRBD1. Looked up from germline, CDR1 is MDHEN and CDR2 is SYDVKM. The CDR3 is 19 amino acids. V lost 0 bases to trimming and J lost 0 bases; unmatched junction nucleotides: 8. CDR3 sequence (DNA): TGTGCCAGCAGTTTATGGACGGACAGGCCGCTCTCTGGGGCCAACGTCCTGACTTTC. Its protein product is CASSLWTDRPLSGANVLTF.

This clone appeared a few times. The CDR3 bases are TGTGCCAGCAGTTACCCCGGAGCCTACGAGCAGTACTTC. Amino acid sequence: CASSYPGAYEQYF. The rearrangement uses TRBV6-5 and TRBJ2-7; D gene ambiguous. The germline V gene encodes CDR1 MNHEY and CDR2 SVGAGI. This CDR3 comprises 13 residues. With 2 bases removed from V and 2 bases from J, the gap between germline ends came to 7 bases.

The chain combines TRBV6-5 with TRBJ2-7; 7 nucleotides agree with TRBD1. The trim removed 10 bases at V and 1 base at J, leaving 7 bases unmatched. This CDR3 has 13 residues. Germline CDR1 reads MNHEY; CDR2 reads SVGAGI. This CDR3 reads CAIAGTVSYEQYF. For the CDR3, the DNA is TGTGCCATTGCCGGGACAGTGTCCTACGAGCAGTACTTC.

This chain uses TRBV11-1 with TRBJ2-7; 7 nucleotides align to TRBD2. CDR1 and CDR2 from the germline V gene are SGHAT and FQDESV (reference sequence). This CDR3 is 14 amino acids long. J gave up 7 bases and V 5 bases, and 11 bases lay outside the gene matches. The DNA for the CDR3 is TGTGCCAGCAGCCTACCCGGGGGAGGGGCTGAGCAGTACTTC. The encoded protein is CASSLPGGGAEQYF.

CDR3 bases: TGTGCCAGCAGAACGGACAGGGGCTACGAGCAGTACTTC. It yields the protein CASRTDRGYEQYF. J is TRBJ2-7 and V is TRBV28; 9 nucleotides agree with TRBD1. The length of the CDR3 is 13 residues. Trimming took 6 bases from V and 3 from J; bases not matched to a gene: 3. The germline V gene encodes CDR1 MDHEN and CDR2 SYDVKM.

This chain links TRBV30 with TRBJ2-7; D unresolved. V lost 0 bases to trimming and J lost 0 bases, with 6 bases between them. Germline assignment: CDR1 GTSNPN and CDR2 SVGIG (reference sequence). This CDR3 contains 13 residues. The CDR3 region is CAWSVGSSYEQYF. DNA for the CDR3: TGTGCCTGGAGTGTAGGTAGCTCCTACGAGCAGTACTTC.